This entry lists 15 T cell receptor beta chains sequenced from one sample in a study of T cells expressing NK-cell markers. TCRdb re-called the 5' RACE reads and shows each CDR3 protein once, DNA omitted. Its table records some 460,000 distinct CDR3 sequences. The sample comprised blood T cells: a sorted CD56 or NKG2C T cell subset, CD4+ or CD8+ T cells, or bulk PBMC T cells (not recorded which). These receptors were collected from a woman between 45 and 60 years old in good health.

The V call is TRBV10-3, the J call TRBJ1-1; the D call of TRBD1 rests on TCRdb alone, since no DNA is present to check it. CDR3 size: 14 residues. In germline, CDR1 is ENHRY, CDR2 SYGVKD. The CDR3 sequence is CAISESAPNTEAFF.

V and J are TRBV20-1 and TRBJ2-4; the TCRdb D gene call, TRBD2, has no DNA to confirm it. CDR3 length: 15 amino acids. CDR1 is DFQATT and CDR2 is SNEGSKA in the germline V gene (reference sequence). CDR3 protein: CSARTSVSAKNIQYF.

The chain has TRBV4-1 and TRBJ1-4. The CDR3 sequence is 16 residues long. Per germline, CDR1 MGHRA and CDR2 YSYEKL. CDR3 sequence reads: CASSRKTPPTNEKLFF.

The rearrangement links TRBV11-3 to TRBJ2-1. The CDR3 is 13 residues long. The germline V gene has CDR1 SGHNT and CDR2 YENEEA. The CDR3 sequence is CASSWVTYNEQFF.

The rearrangement uses TRBV5-1 and TRBJ2-1; TCRdb names TRBD2, which stays unverified in the absence of DNA. CDR3 length equals 18 residues. Germline V gene lookup returns CDR1 SGHRS and CDR2 YFSETQ. The CDR3 here is CASSLTSGRAVSPNEQFF.

This chain links TRBV24-1 with TRBJ2-1. CDR1 KGHDR and CDR2 SFDVKD come from the germline V gene. The CDR3 length is 15 residues. The CDR3 protein is CATSESGTPYNEQFF.

The CDR3 region is CASRLRGNGNQPQHF. The V gene is TRBV6-2 or TRBV6-3, the J gene TRBJ1-5; absent DNA, TCRdb's TRBD1 call cannot be checked. CDR3 length: 15 amino acids. CDR1 and CDR2 (germline): MNHEY, SVGEGT.

This rearrangement joins TRBV29-1 to TRBJ1-1. The CDR3 is 12 residues long. Germline V lookup: CDR1 SQVTM, CDR2 ANQGSEA. The CDR3: CSVARSSTEAFF.

The chain uses TRBV7-7 and TRBJ2-6. CDR1 SSHAT and CDR2 FNYEAQ come from the germline V gene (reference sequence). The CDR3 extends over 13 amino acids. CDR3: CASSDSGANVLTF.

The chain uses TRBV24-1 and TRBJ2-3; lacking DNA, the TRBD2 call made by TCRdb goes unchecked. The CDR3 is 13 amino acids. Germline CDR1 KGHDR, CDR2 SFDVKD. The CDR3 sequence: CATSDLQTEGQYF.

The chain is built from TRBV4-1 and TRBJ2-1; TCRdb's D gene call, TRBD2, goes unchecked for lack of DNA. Germline V lookup: CDR1 MGHRA, CDR2 YSYEKL. The CDR3 runs 17 residues. CDR3 region: CASSQDWAGGPLNEQFF.

The chain uses TRBV27 and TRBJ2-3; TCRdb's assignment of TRBD2 cannot be checked, as there is no DNA. The germline V gene has CDR1 MNHEY and CDR2 SMNVEV (reference sequence). CDR3 length: 14 residues. CDR3 sequence: CASSSATSTDTQYF.

This chain uses TRBV12-5 with TRBJ1-2. There are 14 residues in the CDR3. Germline CDR1 reads LGHNT; CDR2 reads FRNRAP. The chain's CDR3 is CASGLVGLRGGYTF.

The chain recombines TRBV5-1 with TRBJ2-1; the TCRdb call, TRBD2, lacks DNA for checking. Germline V CDR1 and CDR2: SGHRS, YFSETQ. The CDR3 loop spans 16 amino acids. The CDR3 loop is CASSSLTSGAYNEQFF.

The V call is TRBV12-3 or TRBV12-4, the J call TRBJ1-1; TCRdb proposes TRBD1, but this gene call is untestable without DNA. This CDR3 has 13 residues. The chain's CDR3 is CASTFTDRGEAFF.